What follows are 9 T cell receptor beta chains derived from one specimen sequenced in a study of blood T cell repertoires in COVID-19. Sequenced by immunoSEQ multiplex PCR; TCRdb stores in-frame clones only, minus some. The sample holds about 350,000 clones, roughly 86% seen once. Sequences were obtained from PBMCs or T cells enriched from blood (not recorded which). These receptors were taken from a woman aged 25 to 39 who had been exposed to COVID-19.

This clone was counted a few times. The chain employs TRBV12-3 or TRBV12-4 and TRBJ1-6; TRBD1 might be the D (6 bases). The CDR3 extends over 13 amino acids. Trimming cost V 5 bases and J 6 bases, with 8 bases left between them. CDR3 sequence (DNA): TGTGCCAGCAGTCTACAGGGTAATTCACCCCTCCACTTT. It yields the protein CASSLQGNSPLHF.

This rearrangement joins TRBV5-1 to TRBJ2-2; a weak D match, TRBD1 (6 bases). Per the germline V gene, CDR1 is SGHRS and CDR2 is YFSETQ. This CDR3 contains 15 residues. V lost 2 bases, J lost 2 bases, and 10 bases lay in between. The CDR3 DNA follows: TGCGCCAGCAGCTTAAGGACAGCAAACACCGGGGAGCTGTTTTTT. Translation gives CASSLRTANTGELFF.

The V and J genes are TRBV5-1 and TRBJ1-3, with D perhaps matching TRBD1 (5 bases). The CDR3 totals 13 residues. CDR1 is SGHRS and CDR2 is YFSETQ in the germline V gene. The V end was cut by 4 bases, the J end by 4 bases, with 9 bases between. The CDR3 spells CASSKGFGNTIYF. CDR3 DNA sequence: TGCGCCAGCAGCAAGGGGTTCGGAAACACCATATATTTT.

The chain combines TRBV11-3 with TRBJ2-4; D possibly corresponds to TRBD1 (6 bases). Germline V CDR1 and CDR2: SGHNT, YENEEA. The CDR3 consists of 17 residues. Trimming removed 3 bases from V and 1 base from J, with 16 bases in between. CDR3 sequence: CASSFTDRWAAKNIQYF. The CDR3, as DNA: TGTGCCAGCAGCTTCACCGACAGGTGGGCGGCCAAAAACATTCAGTACTTC.

In nucleotides, the CDR3 is TGTGCCAGCAGTCCGGGTGTCTCGAATGGCTACACCTTC. The encoded protein is CASSPGVSNGYTF. The V call is TRBV6-5, the J call TRBJ1-2; D not certain. Per the germline V gene, CDR1 is MNHEY and CDR2 is SVGAGI. The CDR3 length is 13 residues. The V and J ends lost 5 bases and 6 bases respectively, with 13 bases between them.

The rearrangement uses TRBV10-2 and TRBJ2-7; D call uncertain. CDR1 is WSHSY, CDR2 SAAADI, per germline. The CDR3 has 12 residues. Deletions cut 0 bases from V and 3 bases from J, with 3 bases between. The CDR3 coding sequence is TGCGCCAGCAGTGAGTCGAGCTACGAGCAGTACTTC. Translated, it gives CASSESSYEQYF.

The rearrangement links TRBV10-1 to TRBJ2-7; TRBD2 aligns across 11 bases. CDR3 length: 14 amino acids. Germline loops: CDR1 WNHNN, CDR2 SYGVQD (reference sequence). Trimming removed 3 bases from V and 4 bases from J; junction bases left unmatched: 2. DNA of the CDR3: TGCGCCAGCAGTGACGGGACTAGCGGTTACGAGCAGTACTTC. Translated: CASSDGTSGYEQYF.

This clone was observed once. This chain uses TRBV28 with TRBJ1-1; D remains unclear. CDR1 is MDHEN, CDR2 SYDVKM, per germline. CDR3 size: 11 residues. V shed 2 bases and J shed 8 bases, with 6 bases lying between them. CDR3 sequence (DNA): TGTGCCAGCAGTTTAATCTCGGAAGCTTTCTTT. Translation gives CASSLISEAFF.

The chain recombines TRBV24-1 with TRBJ1-1, with TRBD1 matching 7 bases. The germline gives CDR1 KGHDR, CDR2 SFDVKD. This CDR3 has 13 amino acids. The trim removed 3 bases at V and 10 bases at J, leaving 7 bases unmatched. CDR3 amino acids: CATSDTRQGSAFF. CDR3 bases: TGTGCCACCAGTGATACACGACAGGGCTCAGCTTTCTTT.